This TCR beta chain was captured in a study of T cell responses to AZD1222 COVID-19 vaccine. Study results and caveats: Females outnumbered males among donors, who were mostly white British; clonal diversity was possibly underestimated. Nearly half of the spike-specific TCRs reportedly recognize variant regions that carry no mutations.

CDR3 length: 15 residues. V gave up 6 bases and J gave up 1 base, with 15 bases separating them. CDR1 is KGHSH, CDR2 LQKENI, per germline. As to this clone: The antigen is not known.

Clones were sequenced by immunoSEQ multiplex PCR, and TCRdb holds only the in-frame ones, with some missing. The sample lists approximately 76,000 clones, 90% to 95% occurring once. The TCR comes from an adult in good health. This sample comprised peripheral blood, obtained on day 0 of MenACWY control vaccination. The chain joins TRBV18 to TRBJ2-5; tentative D call: TRBD2 (7 bases). CDR3: CASSPEGGFQETQYF. CDR3 DNA: TGTGCCAGCTCTCCGGAGGGGGGGTTCCAAGAGACCCAGTACTTC.